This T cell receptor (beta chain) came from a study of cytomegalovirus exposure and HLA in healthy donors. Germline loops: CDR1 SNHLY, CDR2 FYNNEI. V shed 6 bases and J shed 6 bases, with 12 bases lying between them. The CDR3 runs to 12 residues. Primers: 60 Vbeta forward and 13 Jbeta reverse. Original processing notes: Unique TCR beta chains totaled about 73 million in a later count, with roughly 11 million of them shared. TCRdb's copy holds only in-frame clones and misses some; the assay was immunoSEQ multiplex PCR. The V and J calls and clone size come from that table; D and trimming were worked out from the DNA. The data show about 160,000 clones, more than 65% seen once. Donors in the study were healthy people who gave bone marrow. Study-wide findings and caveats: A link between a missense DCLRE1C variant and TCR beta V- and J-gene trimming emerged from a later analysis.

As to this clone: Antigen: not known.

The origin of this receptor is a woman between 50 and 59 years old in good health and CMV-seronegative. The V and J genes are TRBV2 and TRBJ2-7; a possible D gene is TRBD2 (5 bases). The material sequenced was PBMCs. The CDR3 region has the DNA TGTGCCAGCAGCATACTAGAGGGCGAGCAGTACTTC. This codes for CASSILEGEQYF.